This is a list of T cell receptor beta chains from one sample in a study. In TCRdb, the 5' RACE reads were re-called with MiXCR into one record per CDR3 protein. The sample shows 62,000 or so distinct CDR3 sequences, about 31% of them seen only once. Source material: tumor-infiltrating naive CD4+ T cells sorted from the breast tumor. The receptors shown here come from a female donor with breast cancer. Each CDR3 is given with its conserved first and last residue. The order of the fields is V gene, D gene, J gene, clone size, CDR3 protein, CDR3 DNA. The D gene is left open where the match is weak. Not all rows give a size; the values are once, few, many and, for expanded clones, a class.

TRBV6-1	TRBD1	TRBJ2-3	.	CASSVRQGSTDTQYF	TGTGCCAGCAGTGTCCGACAGGGGTCCACAGATACGCAGTATTTT
TRBV7-9	.	TRBJ2-7	few	CASSPPSYEQYF	TGTGCCAGCAGCCCCCCGAGCTACGAGCAGTACTTC
TRBV5-1	TRBD1	TRBJ2-2	many	CASSWRSGQGNTGELFF	TGCGCCAGCAGCTGGAGGTCGGGACAGGGGAACACCGGGGAGCTGTTTTTT
TRBV7-3	TRBD1	TRBJ2-5	.	CASSSGQMETQYF	TGTGCCAGCAGCTCGGGACAGATGGAGACCCAGTACTTC
TRBV3-1	TRBD1	TRBJ1-1	many	CASSHGQGINTEAFF	TGTGCCAGCAGCCACGGACAGGGGATAAACACTGAAGCTTTCTTT
TRBV3-1	.	TRBJ1-2	few	CASSHPPGNGYTF	TGTGCCAGCAGCCATCCGCCGGGAAATGGCTACACCTTC
TRBV20-1	.	TRBJ1-5	.	CSAKSLVQPQHF	TGCAGTGCTAAGAGTTTAGTTCAGCCCCAGCATTTT
TRBV5-1	TRBD2	TRBJ2-5	once	CASSLGLAGVIGEETQYF	TGCGCCAGCAGCTTGGGATTAGCGGGAGTCATAGGGGAAGAGACCCAGTACTTC
TRBV7-2	.	TRBJ2-7	few	CASSLRPVDGEQYF	TGTGCCAGCAGCTTAAGGCCCGTGGATGGCGAGCAGTACTTC
TRBV30	TRBD2	TRBJ2-6	few	CAWRVVLRGAAGANVLTF	TGTGCCTGGAGAGTCGTGTTGCGGGGGGCTGCTGGGGCCAACGTCCTGACTTTC
TRBV30	.	TRBJ1-1	.	CAWSVDMNTEAFF	TGTGCCTGGAGTGTAGACATGAACACTGAAGCTTTCTTT
TRBV7-9	TRBD1	TRBJ1-2	.	CASSLGSQGPAHYTF	TGTGCCAGCAGCTTAGGGTCACAGGGGCCCGCGCACTACACCTTC
TRBV9	TRBD2	TRBJ2-3	.	CASSASGDYTDTQYF	TGTGCCAGCAGCGCTAGCGGAGATTACACAGATACGCAGTATTTT
TRBV12-3/TRBV12-4	TRBD1	TRBJ1-6	few	CASSRNRQGNSPLHF	TGTGCCAGCAGTCGGAACCGACAGGGGAATTCACCCCTCCACTTT
TRBV9	TRBD1	TRBJ2-7	few	CASSVDRDEQYF	TGTGCCAGCAGCGTTGACAGGGACGAGCAGTACTTC
TRBV5-1	.	TRBJ1-2	many	CASSPGDSNYGYTF	TGCGCCAGCAGCCCGGGCGATTCTAACTATGGCTACACCTTC
TRBV7-8	.	TRBJ1-1	.	CASSSRVLGTEAFF	TGTGCCAGCAGCTCCCGGGTCCTGGGCACTGAAGCTTTCTTT
TRBV4-1	.	TRBJ2-4	.	CASSHSQLAKNIQYF	TGCGCCAGCAGCCATTCGCAGCTAGCCAAAAACATTCAGTACTTC
TRBV15	.	TRBJ2-2	many	CATSRGSGYTGELFF	TGTGCCACCAGCCGCGGGTCGGGCTACACCGGGGAGCTGTTTTTT
TRBV12-3/TRBV12-4	TRBD1	TRBJ1-2	few	CASSGTDVNPNYGYTF	TGTGCCAGCAGTGGGACAGACGTTAACCCTAACTATGGCTACACCTTC
TRBV7-8	TRBD2	TRBJ2-7	few	CASLLGTSGIEQYF	TGTGCCAGCCTTTTAGGGACTAGCGGGATTGAGCAGTACTTC
TRBV4-1	.	TRBJ2-5	few	CASSHLQETQYF	TGCGCCAGCAGCCACCTCCAAGAGACCCAGTACTTC
TRBV7-8	TRBD2	TRBJ2-7	few	CASSPGGLAASYEQYF	TGTGCCAGCAGCCCAGGGGGACTAGCGGCATCCTACGAGCAGTACTTC
TRBV7-2	.	TRBJ1-5	.	CASSLVGTSNQPQHF	TGTGCCAGCAGCTTAGTGGGCACGAGCAATCAGCCCCAGCATTTT
TRBV7-8	.	TRBJ2-5	few	CASSFRRYQETQYF	TGTGCCAGCAGCTTCAGGAGGTACCAAGAGACCCAGTACTTC
TRBV7-9	.	TRBJ2-5	.	CASTWSQTQYF	TGTGCCAGCACCTGGAGTCAGACCCAGTACTTC
TRBV28	.	TRBJ2-3	.	CASSPNKIDRDTDTQYF	TGTGCCAGCAGCCCCAATAAAATCGACAGAGACACAGATACGCAGTATTTT
TRBV19	.	TRBJ1-2	.	CASSRGQRGYTF	TGTGCCAGTAGCAGGGGCCAGCGAGGCTACACCTTC